This T cell receptor (beta chain) emerged from a study of T cell responses to AZD1222 COVID-19 vaccine. Background on the study: Second-dose groups at about 4 or about 12 weeks were pooled.

With V trimmed by 5 bases and J by 7 bases, 8 bases remained unmatched. From germline, CDR1 is SGHTA and CDR2 FQGTGA. The CDR3 runs 16 residues. Produced via immunoSEQ multiplex PCR; TCRdb's table is partial and in-frame only. The sample has around 84,000 clones, roughly nine tenths seen once. The sequence was obtained from an adult in good health. This sample comprised peripheral blood, obtained on day 0 of AZD1222 vaccination. This chain connects TRBV7-3 to TRBJ2-3; TRBD2 matches at 14 bases. This chain's CDR3 is CASSPMGLAGVNTQYF. The DNA of the CDR3 is TGTGCCAGCAGCCCCATGGGACTAGCGGGAGTGAATACGCAGTATTTT.